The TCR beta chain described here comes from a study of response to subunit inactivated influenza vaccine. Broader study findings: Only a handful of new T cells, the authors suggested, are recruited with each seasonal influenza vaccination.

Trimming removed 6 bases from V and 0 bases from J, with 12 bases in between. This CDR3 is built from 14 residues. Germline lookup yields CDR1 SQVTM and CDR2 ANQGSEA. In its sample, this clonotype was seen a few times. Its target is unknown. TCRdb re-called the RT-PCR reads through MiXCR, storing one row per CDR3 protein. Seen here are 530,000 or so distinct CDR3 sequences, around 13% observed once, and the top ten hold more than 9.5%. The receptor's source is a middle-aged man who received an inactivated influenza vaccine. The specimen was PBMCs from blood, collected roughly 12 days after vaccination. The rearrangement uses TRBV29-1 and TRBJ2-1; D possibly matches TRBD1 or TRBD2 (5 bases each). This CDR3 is CSVKGPISYNEQFF. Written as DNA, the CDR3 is TGCAGCGTAAAGGGACCGATCTCCTACAATGAGCAGTTCTTC.